Given below is one T cell receptor (beta chain) in context. Its antigen is not known. Treatment denoted: some 20 received Ad26.COV2.S at low or high dose, single or two shots; several received placebo; per-sample allocation not given. Samples came from day 63 after the first vaccine or placebo injection. Clones were sequenced by immunoSEQ multiplex PCR, and TCRdb holds only the in-frame ones, with some missing. The sample contains some 460,000 clones, roughly nine tenths of which appear only once. The CDR3 spans 14 residues. Trimming removed 11 bases at V and 2 bases at J, with 19 bases between. Per the germline V gene, CDR1 is MNHEY and CDR2 is SVGAGI. This specimen comes from a study of Ad26.COV2.S vaccination and SARS-CoV-2 variants. Whole-study results and caveats: Vaccine and placebo recipients had comparable breadth of non-spike TCRs. In TCR breadth and depth analyses, total T cell responses may have been underestimated.

The clonotype originates from a person aged 18-65 years who received the Ad26.COV2.S COVID-19 vaccine or a placebo. The rearrangement uses TRBV6-5 and TRBJ2-7, with D perhaps assigned TRBD1 or TRBD2 (5 bases each). The source material was peripheral blood, sampled in a trial of Ad26.COV2.S vaccine versus placebo. CDR3 bases: TGTGCCTCTAGGTGGGGGTCCTCTACCTACGAGCAGTACTTC. It encodes CASRWGSSTYEQYF.